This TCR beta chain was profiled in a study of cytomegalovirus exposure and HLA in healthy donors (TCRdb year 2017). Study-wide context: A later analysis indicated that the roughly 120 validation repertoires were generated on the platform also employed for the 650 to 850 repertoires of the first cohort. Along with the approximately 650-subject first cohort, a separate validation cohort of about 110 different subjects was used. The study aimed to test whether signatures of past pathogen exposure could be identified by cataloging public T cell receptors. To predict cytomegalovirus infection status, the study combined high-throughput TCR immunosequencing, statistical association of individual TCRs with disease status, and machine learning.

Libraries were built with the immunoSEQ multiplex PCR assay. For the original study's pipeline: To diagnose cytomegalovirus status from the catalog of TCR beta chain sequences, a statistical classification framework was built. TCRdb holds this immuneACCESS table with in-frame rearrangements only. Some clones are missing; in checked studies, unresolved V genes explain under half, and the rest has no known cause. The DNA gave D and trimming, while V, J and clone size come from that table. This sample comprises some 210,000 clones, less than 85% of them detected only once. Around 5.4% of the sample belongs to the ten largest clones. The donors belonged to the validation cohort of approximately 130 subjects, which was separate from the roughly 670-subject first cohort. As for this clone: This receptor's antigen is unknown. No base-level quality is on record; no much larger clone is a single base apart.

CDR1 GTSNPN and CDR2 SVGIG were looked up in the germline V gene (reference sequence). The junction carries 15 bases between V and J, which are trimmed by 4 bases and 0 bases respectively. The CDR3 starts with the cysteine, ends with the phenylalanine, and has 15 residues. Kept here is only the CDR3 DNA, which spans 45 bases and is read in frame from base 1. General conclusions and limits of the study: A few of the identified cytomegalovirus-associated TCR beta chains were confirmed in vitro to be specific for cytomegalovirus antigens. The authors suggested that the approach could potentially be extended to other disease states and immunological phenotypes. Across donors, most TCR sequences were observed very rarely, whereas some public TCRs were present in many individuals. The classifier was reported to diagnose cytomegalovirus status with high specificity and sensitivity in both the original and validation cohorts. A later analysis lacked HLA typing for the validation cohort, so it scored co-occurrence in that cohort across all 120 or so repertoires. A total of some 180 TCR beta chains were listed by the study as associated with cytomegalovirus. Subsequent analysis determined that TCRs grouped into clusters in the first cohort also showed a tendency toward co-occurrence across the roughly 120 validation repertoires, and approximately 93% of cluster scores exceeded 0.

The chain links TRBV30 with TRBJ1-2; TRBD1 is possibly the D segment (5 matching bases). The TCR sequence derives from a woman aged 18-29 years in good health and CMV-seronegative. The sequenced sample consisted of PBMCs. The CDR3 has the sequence CAWTWGRTSNYGYTF. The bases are TGTGCCTGGACCTGGGGCCGGACCTCTAACTATGGCTACACCTTC.